This entry concerns a single T cell receptor (beta chain). Method: immunoSEQ multiplex PCR; TCRdb's copy keeps in-frame clones and lacks some. The sample shows around 100,000 clones, approximately 90% of them seen only once. Germline loops: CDR1 MNHEY, CDR2 SVGEGT. Trimming cost V 1 base and J 5 bases, with 12 bases left between them. CDR3 length: 14 amino acids. This record belongs to a study of T cell responses to AZD1222 COVID-19 vaccine. The specimen comprised peripheral blood, sampled on day 0 of AZD1222 vaccination. This rearrangement joins TRBV6-2 or TRBV6-3 to TRBJ2-7; D may be TRBD1 or TRBD2 (6 bases each). This TCR derives from an adult in good health. The CDR3 sequence: CASSYFRGAHEQYF. For the CDR3, the DNA is TGTGCCAGCAGTTACTTTAGGGGGGCCCACGAGCAGTACTTC.